This TCR beta chain came from a study of T-cell reconstitution after alpha-beta-depleted transplantation in children. Unique molecular identifiers were used to barcode this TCRbeta library. In TCRdb, the PCR reads were re-called with MiXCR into one record per CDR3 protein. The sample has 190,000 or so distinct CDR3 sequences, approximately 14% seen once. This CDR3 is built from 12 residues. Germline CDR1 reads SGHRS; CDR2 reads YFSETQ. V lost 0 bases, J lost 12 bases, and 10 bases lay in between. The TCR was taken from a human donor who donated a stem cell graft to a child with acute lymphoblastic leukemia. The sample here was PBMCs from the stem cell graft donor, taken from the stem cell graft. This chain joins TRBV5-1 and TRBJ2-1; D not resolved. The CDR3 sequence is CASSLDGPRQFF. CDR3 sequence (DNA): TGCGCCAGCAGCTTGGACGGGCCTAGGCAGTTCTTC.